The 27 T cell receptor beta chains below come from one sample, sequenced in a study of early T cells in non-severe SARS-CoV-2 infection. TCRdb reprocessed the 5' RACE reads via MiXCR and lists one record per CDR3 protein. The table has fewer than 65,000 distinct CDR3 sequences, roughly 10% seen once; the top ten hold more than 12%. The sample consisted of whole blood. These receptors originate from an adult who was a healthcare worker with PCR-confirmed SARS-CoV-2 infection or an uninfected control (not recorded which).

In its sample, this clonotype was seen a few times. The chain carries TRBV7-2 and TRBJ1-1, with TRBD1 matching over 7 bases. CDR1 is SGHTA and CDR2 is FQGNSA in the germline V gene. CDR3 length: 15 residues. V shed 7 bases and J 5 bases; nucleotides not matched to a gene: 13. CDR3 nucleotides: TGTGCCAGCAATACCCCTGGTAGGGGGCAGACTGAAGCTTTCTTT. Protein product: CASNTPGRGQTEAFF. Full variable domain (missing parts from reference TRBV7-2 and TRBJ1-1): GAGVSQSPSNKVTEKGKDVELRCDPISGHTALYWYRQSLGQGLEFLIYFQGNSAPDKSGLPSDRFSAERTGGSVSTLTIQRTQQEDSAVYLCASNTPGRGQTEAFFGQGTRLTVV.

The table lists this clonotype with many counts. The chain has TRBV20-1 and TRBJ2-5; D is unresolved. The V gene lost 1 base and the J gene lost 4 bases, with 7 bases spanning the gap. CDR3 length: 12 amino acids. The germline CDR1 and CDR2 sequences are DFQATT and SNEGSKA (reference sequence). CDR3 residues: CSARGARETQYF. The CDR3 region has the DNA TGCAGTGCTAGAGGAGCACGAGAGACCCAGTACTTC.

The sample holds many counts of this clonotype. The V call is TRBV7-2, the J call TRBJ1-3; D may be TRBD1 (5 bases). Deletions cut 5 bases from V and 0 bases from J, with 14 bases between. The germline CDR1 and CDR2 sequences are SGHTA and FQGNSA. This CDR3 contains 16 residues. Here the CDR3 DNA reads TGTGCCAGCAGCCCCCTGGGACCGGACTCTGGAAACACCATATATTTT. Its protein product is CASSPLGPDSGNTIYF.

This clonotype was counted many times. The chain couples TRBV6-5 to TRBJ1-2; 9 bases align to TRBD1. This CDR3 region has 15 residues. Germline CDR1 is MNHEY and CDR2 is SVGAGI. The V and J ends lost 5 bases and 3 bases, in that order; junction bases with no gene match: 7. The CDR3 region has the DNA TGTGCCAGCAGTCGGACAGGGGCTGATCACTATGGCTACACCTTC. Translated, it gives CASSRTGADHYGYTF.

This clonotype was picked up many times. J is TRBJ2-7 and V is TRBV6-5, with no clear D. From germline, CDR1 is MNHEY and CDR2 SVGAGI. The CDR3 spans 15 residues. V lost 2 bases and J lost 0, with 11 bases in between. CDR3 region: CASSYTVRSSYEQYF. The CDR3 DNA is TGTGCCAGCAGTTACACAGTCCGGTCCTCCTACGAGCAGTACTTC.

The chain carries TRBV30 and TRBJ2-7; TRBD1 might be the D (5 bases). Germline V gene lookup returns CDR1 GTSNPN and CDR2 SVGIG (reference sequence). Trimming shortened V by 6 bases and J by 5 bases, and 14 bases separated the two germline ends. This CDR3 spans 12 amino acids. CDR3 DNA sequence: TGTGCCTGTGCAGGGATTTTAGACGAGCAGTACTTC. Its protein product is CACAGILDEQYF. The full variable domain, with the rest looked up from reference TRBV30 and TRBJ2-7, is SQTIHQWPATLVQPVGSPLSLECTVEGTSNPNLYWYRQAAGRGLQLLFYSVGIGQISSEVPQNLSASRPQDRQFILSSKKLLLSDSGFYLCACAGILDEQYFGPGTRLTVT.

The rearrangement joins TRBV6-5 to TRBJ2-1, with TRBD2 identical over 7 bases. The CDR3 sequence is 15 residues long. J gave up 4 bases and V 2 bases, and 5 bases lay outside the gene matches. CDR1 is MNHEY and CDR2 is SVGAGI in the germline V gene. This CDR3 reads CASSYLGTNYNEQFF. CDR3 bases: TGTGCCAGCAGTTACCTCGGGACTAATTACAATGAGCAGTTCTTC.

This sequence joins TRBV7-2 and TRBJ2-7; D is undetermined. The CDR3 runs 13 residues. V lost 1 base and J 2 bases, leaving 6 bases between the germline ends. Germline lookup yields CDR1 SGHTA and CDR2 FQGNSA. The CDR3 coding sequence is TGTACCAGCAGCTTAGGAAATCCCTACGAGCAGTACTTC. This translates into CTSSLGNPYEQYF.

J is TRBJ2-2 and V is TRBV29-1; TRBD1 is a possible D gene (5 bases). V was pared by 7 bases and J by 6 bases, with 12 bases between. CDR3 size: 12 residues. Germline CDR1 is SQVTM and CDR2 is ANQGSEA. The CDR3 reads CSAHRLSGELFF. DNA for the CDR3: TGCAGCGCCCACAGGCTTTCCGGGGAGCTGTTTTTT.

The gene calls are TRBV20-1 and TRBJ2-3, with TRBD2 identical over 8 bases. This CDR3 is built from 16 residues. Germline V gives CDR1 DFQATT, CDR2 SNEGSKA (reference sequence). V shed 5 bases and J 2 bases; nucleotides not matched to a gene: 12. CDR3 coding DNA: TGCAGTGCTCAGGGGATGCGGGAGGCCCCCACAGATACGCAGTATTTT. This gives the protein CSAQGMREAPTDTQYF.

This clonotype was seen only a few times. The genes are TRBV7-9 and TRBJ2-2; D gene ambiguous. V gave up 4 bases and J gave up 4 bases, with 7 bases separating them. Per germline, CDR1 SEHNR and CDR2 FQNEAQ (reference sequence). The CDR3 runs 13 residues. The CDR3 DNA follows: TGTGCCAGCAGCTATTTTCTCACCGGGGAGCTGTTTTTT. Amino acids: CASSYFLTGELFF.

This clonotype was counted between two and nine times. The chain joins TRBV12-3 or TRBV12-4 to TRBJ2-1; TRBD2 matches 11 bases. Trimming took 3 bases from V and 2 from J; bases not matched to a gene: 15. The CDR3 consists of 20 residues. The CDR3 DNA sequence: TGTGCCAGCAGTTTTAAGGGTCGACTAGCGGGACCCGGCGCCTACAATGAGCAGTTCTTC. Translated, it gives CASSFKGRLAGPGAYNEQFF.

This clonotype was seen more than once but under ten times. The chain is built from TRBV12-3 or TRBV12-4 and TRBJ1-2; D unclear. The CDR3 loop spans 13 amino acids. V was pared by 6 bases and J by 8 bases, with 16 bases between. CDR3 DNA: TGTGCCAGCAGAGTGGCGGCAGCTAGGGGCTACACCTTC. As protein: CASRVAAARGYTF.

This clonotype was found a few times. The genes are TRBV7-9 and TRBJ1-1; 7 bases map to TRBD1. The CDR3 runs 14 residues. V was clipped by 5 bases and J by 2 bases; unmatched bases: 5. The germline V gene encodes CDR1 SEHNR and CDR2 FQNEAQ (reference sequence). The CDR3 is CASSATGTNTEAFF. The CDR3 coding sequence is TGTGCCAGCAGCGCGACAGGGACAAACACTGAAGCTTTCTTT.

This clonotype has a count of ten or more. The chain links TRBV27 to TRBJ1-1; D is undetermined. The V end was cut by 2 bases, the J end by 7 bases, with 17 bases between. CDR3 size: 15 residues. CDR1 and CDR2 from the germline V gene are MNHEY and SMNVEV (reference sequence). The CDR3: CASSLRRQDGGEAFF. CDR3 bases: TGTGCCAGCAGTTTACGCCGCCAGGACGGAGGTGAAGCTTTCTTT.

There are a few counts of this clonotype. The V and J genes are TRBV10-2 and TRBJ2-1; possible D gene TRBD1, 6 bases. Trimming took off 8 bases at V and 1 base at J, with 12 bases between the two ends. CDR1 and CDR2 from the germline V gene are WSHSY and SAAADI. The CDR3 totals 14 residues. As DNA, the CDR3 is TGCGCCAGCTGTTCAGGGGATTCCTACAATGAGCAGTTCTTC. The encoded protein is CASCSGDSYNEQFF.

This clonotype was seen only a few times. The chain joins TRBV29-1 to TRBJ2-5; D possibly corresponds to TRBD2 (6 bases). Germline V gene data show CDR1 as SQVTM and CDR2 as ANQGSEA. This CDR3 has 11 amino acids. V lost 8 bases and J lost 5, with 12 bases in between. This chain's CDR3 is CSLGLAETQYF. The CDR3 coding sequence is TGCAGCCTCGGGCTAGCGGAGACCCAGTACTTC.

This clonotype has a count of ten or more. The chain employs TRBV5-1 and TRBJ2-1, with 13 bases aligning to TRBD2. The CDR3 covers 16 residues. Per germline, CDR1 SGHRS and CDR2 YFSETQ. V lost 4 bases, J lost 6 bases, and 7 bases stayed unmatched. In DNA, the CDR3 is TGCGCCAGCAGCCCCCCGGGACTAGCGGGATTCAATGAGCAGTTCTTC. It yields the protein CASSPPGLAGFNEQFF.

At least ten counts were recorded for this clonotype. J is TRBJ2-5 and V is TRBV20-1, with 8 nucleotides matching TRBD2. Germline lookup yields CDR1 DFQATT and CDR2 SNEGSKA (reference sequence). The CDR3 runs to 15 residues. V lost 2 bases, J lost 1 base, and 6 bases stayed unmatched. Here the CDR3 reads CSARISSGFQETQYF. The CDR3 DNA follows: TGCAGTGCTAGAATCTCTAGCGGGTTCCAAGAGACCCAGTACTTC.

This clonotype was observed a handful of times. The chain recombines TRBV7-2 with TRBJ1-2, with D uncertain. The ends were cut back, 1 base at V and 0 bases at J, with 15 bases in the middle. The CDR3 consists of 17 residues. Germline V lookup: CDR1 SGHTA, CDR2 FQGNSA. DNA for the CDR3: TGTGCCAGCAGCTTAGAAGAGGGTTCCCAAGCTAACTATGGCTACACCTTC. It encodes CASSLEEGSQANYGYTF.

Here the CDR3 reads CASSDYSLAGVTDEQFF. CDR3 sequence (DNA): TGTGCCAGCAGCGATTATTCCCTAGCGGGAGTCACCGATGAGCAGTTCTTC. The chain has TRBV2 and TRBJ2-1; TRBD2 aligns across 10 bases. J gave up 8 bases and V 6 bases, and 16 bases lay outside the gene matches. In germline, CDR1 is SNHLY, CDR2 FYNNEI. The CDR3 consists of 17 residues.

This clonotype was counted only a few times. V gene TRBV27 combines with J gene TRBJ2-5; D is ambiguous. This CDR3 is 13 amino acids long. Germline CDR1 is MNHEY and CDR2 is SMNVEV (reference sequence). V gave up 3 bases and J gave up 3 bases, with 8 bases separating them. The CDR3 spells CASSFGLEETQYF. The CDR3 DNA sequence: TGTGCCAGCAGTTTTGGGCTTGAAGAGACCCAGTACTTC.

Ten or more counts support this clonotype. The rearrangement links TRBV29-1 to TRBJ2-3; D remains ambiguous. This CDR3 is built from 15 residues. Trimming cost V 3 bases and J 1 base, with 14 bases left between them. The germline V gene has CDR1 SQVTM and CDR2 ANQGSEA. The CDR3 here is CSVDSVGLGTDTQYF. The CDR3 DNA reads TGCAGCGTTGATTCAGTCGGCCTGGGCACAGATACGCAGTATTTT.

This clonotype has more than one count but fewer than ten. The chain employs TRBV6-1 and TRBJ1-1; D gene ambiguous. V was cut by 0 bases and J by 11 bases, with 16 bases left in between. Germline CDR1 reads MNHNS; CDR2 reads SASEGT. The CDR3 consists of 14 residues. As DNA, the CDR3 is TGTGCCAGCAGTGAAGCGCTTGGGAAAATAGGGGCTTTCTTT. Protein: CASSEALGKIGAFF.

There are many counts of this clonotype. The chain couples TRBV5-1 to TRBJ2-3; 9 bases match TRBD1. CDR3 size: 16 residues. The trim removed 0 bases at V and 3 bases at J, leaving 5 bases unmatched. Germline V lookup: CDR1 SGHRS, CDR2 YFSETQ. The CDR3 sequence is CASSLGPGQGTDTQYF. The CDR3 DNA is TGCGCCAGCAGCTTGGGGCCAGGACAGGGGACAGATACGCAGTATTTT.

About this clonotype itself: A much larger clone differs from this one at a single base, so this may be a read error. This chain joins TRBV7-2 and TRBJ2-1; tentative D call: TRBD1 (7 bases). The CDR3 runs to 15 residues. The germline V gene has CDR1 SGHTA and CDR2 FQGNSA. The V gene lost 7 bases and the J gene lost 3 bases, with 16 bases spanning the gap. CDR3 bases: TGTGCCAGCAACCCAGGGGGGACAATCTACAATGAGCAGTTCTTC. It yields the protein CASNPGGTIYNEQFF.

The V and J genes are TRBV5-4 and TRBJ2-1, with TRBD2 as a possible D gene (5 bases). The V end lost 2 bases, the J end lost 0 bases, and 12 bases lay between the germline ends. This CDR3 spans 16 amino acids. CDR1 is SGHNT and CDR2 is YYREEE in the germline V gene (reference sequence). CDR3 amino acids: CASSFGGPSSYNEQFF. The CDR3 bases are TGTGCCAGCAGCTTCGGCGGGCCTTCCTCCTACAATGAGCAGTTCTTC. Variable domain in full (rest from reference TRBV5-4 and TRBJ2-1): ETGVTQSPTHLIKTRGQQVTLRCSSQSGHNTVSWYQQALGQGPQFIFQYYREEENGRGNFPPRFSGLQFPNYSSELNVNALELDDSALYLCASSFGGPSSYNEQFFGPGTRLTVL.